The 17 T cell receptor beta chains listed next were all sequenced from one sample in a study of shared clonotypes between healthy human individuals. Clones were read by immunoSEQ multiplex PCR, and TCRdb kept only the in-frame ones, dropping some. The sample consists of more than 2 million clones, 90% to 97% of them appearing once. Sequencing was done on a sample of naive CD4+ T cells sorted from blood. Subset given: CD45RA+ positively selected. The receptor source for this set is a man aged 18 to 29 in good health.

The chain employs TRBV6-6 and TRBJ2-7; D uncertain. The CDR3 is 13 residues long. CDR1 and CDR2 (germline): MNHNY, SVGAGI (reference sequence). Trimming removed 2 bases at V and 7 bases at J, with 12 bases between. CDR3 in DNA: TGTGCCAGCAGTTACGGATCAGAGAGGGAGCAGTACTTC. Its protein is CASSYGSEREQYF.

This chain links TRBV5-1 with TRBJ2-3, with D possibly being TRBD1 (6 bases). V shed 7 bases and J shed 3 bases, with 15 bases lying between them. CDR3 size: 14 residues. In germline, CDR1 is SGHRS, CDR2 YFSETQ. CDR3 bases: TGCGCCAGCTGGACAGACCCTGGGACAGATACGCAGTATTTT. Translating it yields CASWTDPGTDTQYF.

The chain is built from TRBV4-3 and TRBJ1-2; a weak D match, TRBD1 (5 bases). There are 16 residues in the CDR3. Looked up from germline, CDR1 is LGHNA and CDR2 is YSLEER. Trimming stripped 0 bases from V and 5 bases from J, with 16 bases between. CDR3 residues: CASSQDPRVLGYGYTF. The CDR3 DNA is TGCGCCAGCAGCCAAGATCCCAGGGTTTTAGGGTATGGCTACACCTTC.

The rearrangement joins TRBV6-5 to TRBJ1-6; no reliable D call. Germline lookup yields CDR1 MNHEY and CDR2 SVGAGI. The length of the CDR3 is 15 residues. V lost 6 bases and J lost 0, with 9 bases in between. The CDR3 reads CASRQPSSYNSPLHF. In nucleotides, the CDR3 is TGTGCCAGCAGACAGCCGAGCTCCTATAATTCACCCCTCCACTTT.

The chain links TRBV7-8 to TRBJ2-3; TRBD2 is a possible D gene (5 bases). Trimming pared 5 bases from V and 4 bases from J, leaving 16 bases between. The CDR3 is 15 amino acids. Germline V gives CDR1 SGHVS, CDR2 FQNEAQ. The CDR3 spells CASSPEGLISDTQYF. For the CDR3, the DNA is TGTGCCAGCAGCCCCGAGGGCCTAATCTCAGATACGCAGTATTTT. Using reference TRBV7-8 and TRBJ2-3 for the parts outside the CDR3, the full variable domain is GAGVSQSPRYKVAKRGQDVALRCDPISGHVSLFWYQQALGQGPEFLTYFQNEAQLDKSGLPSDRFFAERPEGSVSTLKIQRTQQEDSAVYLCASSPEGLISDTQYFGPGTRLTVL.

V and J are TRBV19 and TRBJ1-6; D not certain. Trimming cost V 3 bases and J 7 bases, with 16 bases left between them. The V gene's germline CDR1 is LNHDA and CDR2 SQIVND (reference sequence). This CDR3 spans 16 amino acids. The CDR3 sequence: CASSIGTQIRNSPLHF. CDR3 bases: TGTGCCAGTAGTATTGGAACCCAGATCCGGAATTCACCCCTCCACTTT. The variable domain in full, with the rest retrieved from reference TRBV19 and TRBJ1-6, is DGGITQSPKYLFRKEGQNVTLSCEQNLNHDAMYWYRQDPGQGLRLIYYSQIVNDFQKGDIAEGYSVSREKKESFPLTVTSAQKNPTAFYLCASSIGTQIRNSPLHFGNGTRLTVT.

The DNA of the CDR3 is TGTGCCAGCAGTTTAACTCGCAACTCTGGAAACACCATATATTTT. It encodes CASSLTRNSGNTIYF. The gene calls are TRBV27 and TRBJ1-3; unclear D gene. The length of the CDR3 is 15 residues. The V end was cut by 2 bases, the J end by 0 bases, with 8 bases between. Germline CDR1 is MNHEY and CDR2 is SMNVEV (reference sequence).

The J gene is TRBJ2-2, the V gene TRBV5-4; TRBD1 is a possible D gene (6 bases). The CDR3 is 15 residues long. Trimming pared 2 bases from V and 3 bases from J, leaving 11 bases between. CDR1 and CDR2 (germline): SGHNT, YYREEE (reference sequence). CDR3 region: CASSFFRGDTGELFF. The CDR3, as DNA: TGTGCCAGCAGCTTTTTCAGGGGCGACACCGGGGAGCTGTTTTTT.

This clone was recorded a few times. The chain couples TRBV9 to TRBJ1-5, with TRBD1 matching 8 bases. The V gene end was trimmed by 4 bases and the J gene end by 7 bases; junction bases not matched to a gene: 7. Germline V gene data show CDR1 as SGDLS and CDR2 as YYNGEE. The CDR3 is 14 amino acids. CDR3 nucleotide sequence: TGTGCCAGCAGCAAGACAGGGGAGGGCCAGCCCCAGCATTTT. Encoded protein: CASSKTGEGQPQHF.

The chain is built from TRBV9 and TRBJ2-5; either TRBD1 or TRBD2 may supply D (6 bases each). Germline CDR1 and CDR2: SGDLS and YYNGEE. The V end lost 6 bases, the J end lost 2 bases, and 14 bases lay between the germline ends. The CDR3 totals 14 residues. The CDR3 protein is CASTLGGGQETQYF. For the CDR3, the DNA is TGTGCCAGCACCCTAGGAGGGGGACAAGAGACCCAGTACTTC.

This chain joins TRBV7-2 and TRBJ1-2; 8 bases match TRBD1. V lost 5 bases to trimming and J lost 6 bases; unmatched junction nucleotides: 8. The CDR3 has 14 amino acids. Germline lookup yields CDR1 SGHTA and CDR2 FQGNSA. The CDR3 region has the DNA TGTGCCAGCAGCGAACAGGGGGTAGGGGATGGCTACACCTTC. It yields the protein CASSEQGVGDGYTF.

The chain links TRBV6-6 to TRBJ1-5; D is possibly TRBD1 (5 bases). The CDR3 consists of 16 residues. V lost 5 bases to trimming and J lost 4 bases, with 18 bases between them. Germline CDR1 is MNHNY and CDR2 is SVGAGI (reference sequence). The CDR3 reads CASSGPSGTVNQPQHF. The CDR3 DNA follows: TGTGCCAGCAGTGGACCCTCCGGGACCGTGAATCAGCCCCAGCATTTT.

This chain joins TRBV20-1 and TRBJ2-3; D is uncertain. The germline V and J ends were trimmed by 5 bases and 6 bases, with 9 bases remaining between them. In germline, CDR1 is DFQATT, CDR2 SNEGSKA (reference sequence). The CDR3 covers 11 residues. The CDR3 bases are TGCAGTGCTTACTTAGGCGATACGCAGTATTTT. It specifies CSAYLGDTQYF.

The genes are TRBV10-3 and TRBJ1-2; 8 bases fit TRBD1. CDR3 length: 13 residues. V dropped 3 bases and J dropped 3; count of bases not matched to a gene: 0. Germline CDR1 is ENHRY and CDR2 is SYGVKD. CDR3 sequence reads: CAISEQGDYGYTF. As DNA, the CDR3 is TGTGCCATCAGTGAACAGGGGGACTATGGCTACACCTTC.

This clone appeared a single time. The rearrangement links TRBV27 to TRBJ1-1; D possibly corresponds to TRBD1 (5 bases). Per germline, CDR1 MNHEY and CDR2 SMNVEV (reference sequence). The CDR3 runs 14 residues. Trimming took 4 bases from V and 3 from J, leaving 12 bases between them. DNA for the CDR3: TGTGCCAGCAGTTCTCGACAGCTACACACTGAAGCTTTCTTT. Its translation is CASSSRQLHTEAFF.

The CDR3 reads CASNARGGLSVNEQFF. The CDR3, as DNA: TGTGCCAGCAACGCCCGCGGGGGCCTAAGTGTAAATGAGCAGTTCTTC. This chain uses TRBV6-6 with TRBJ2-1, with a possible D match to TRBD2 (7 bases). CDR3 length: 16 residues. In germline, CDR1 is MNHNY, CDR2 SVGAGI (reference sequence). The ends were cut back, 7 bases at V and 7 bases at J, with 23 bases in the middle.

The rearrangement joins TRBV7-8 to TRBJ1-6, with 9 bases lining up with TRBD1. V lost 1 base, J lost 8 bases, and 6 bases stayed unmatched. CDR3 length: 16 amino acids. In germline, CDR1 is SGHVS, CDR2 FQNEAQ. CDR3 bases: TGTGCCAGCAGCTTAGTGTCCGGGACAGGGCATTCACCCCTCCACTTT. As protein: CASSLVSGTGHSPLHF.